The 17 T cell receptor beta chains in this list originate from one sample, sequenced in a study of T cell responses to AZD1222 COVID-19 vaccine. This table comes from immunoSEQ multiplex PCR, and its TCRdb copy is limited to in-frame clones, with some not included. The top ten hold around 5% of the sample, which has more than 140,000 clones, roughly 89% seen once. The sample here was peripheral blood, taken on day 0 of AZD1222 vaccination. The origin of the receptors is an adult in good health.

This chain's CDR3 is CASTLRVGSNQPQHF. As DNA, the CDR3 is TGTGCCAGCACCCTCAGGGTAGGAAGCAATCAGCCCCAGCATTTT. The chain combines TRBV28 with TRBJ1-5, with a possible D match to TRBD1 (5 bases). Germline V gene lookup returns CDR1 MDHEN and CDR2 SYDVKM. V dropped 7 bases and J dropped 1 base, with 14 bases sitting between them. The CDR3 is 15 residues long.

This chain links TRBV19 with TRBJ1-1, with TRBD1 as a possible D gene (6 bases). The CDR3 is 14 amino acids. V lost 6 bases to trimming and J lost 1 base, with 12 bases between them. Germline lookup yields CDR1 LNHDA and CDR2 SQIVND (reference sequence). CDR3 sequence: CASRPTTGNTEAFF. CDR3 nucleotides: TGTGCCAGTAGACCCACGACAGGGAACACTGAAGCTTTCTTT.

V gene TRBV2 combines with J gene TRBJ2-1; 10 bases fit TRBD1. Per the germline V gene, CDR1 is SNHLY and CDR2 is FYNNEI. After removal of 5 bases from V and 8 bases from J, the junction contained 27 bases not matched to a gene. The CDR3 contains 21 residues. This chain's CDR3 is CASSLSGLGQGSRSRSHEQFF. CDR3 bases: TGTGCCAGCAGTCTATCCGGTTTGGGACAGGGGAGTCGGTCGCGGTCCCATGAGCAGTTCTTC.

This chain links TRBV6-4 with TRBJ2-1; D uncertain. V gave up 9 bases and J gave up 5 bases, with 8 bases separating them. The CDR3 covers 11 residues. Germline CDR1 reads MRHNA; CDR2 reads SNTAGT. CDR3 residues: CASKKNNEQFF. CDR3 coding DNA: TGTGCCAGTAAGAAGAACAATGAGCAGTTCTTC.

The chain combines TRBV28 with TRBJ1-2; D is ambiguous. Deletions cut 6 bases from V and 4 bases from J, with 12 bases between. This CDR3 spans 13 amino acids. Germline CDR1 reads MDHEN; CDR2 reads SYDVKM. The CDR3 region has the DNA TGTGCCAGCAGCCCCACAGTTTTCTATGGCTACACCTTC. The encoded protein is CASSPTVFYGYTF.

V usage is TRBV18 and J usage is TRBJ2-3, with a tentative D call TRBD1 (6 bases). V dropped 0 bases and J dropped 5 bases, with 15 bases sitting between them. Germline assignment: CDR1 KGHSH and CDR2 LQKENI. The CDR3 covers 16 residues. The CDR3 reads CASSPPVRGLEDTQYF. Here the CDR3 DNA reads TGTGCCAGCTCACCACCTGTTAGGGGGTTGGAAGATACGCAGTATTTT.

This clone came up a few times. V and J are TRBV19 and TRBJ1-5; 7 nucleotides match TRBD1. Trimming at V came to 5 bases and at J to 5 bases, leaving 6 bases not matched to a gene. The CDR3 sequence is 14 residues long. Looked up from germline, CDR1 is LNHDA and CDR2 is SQIVND (reference sequence). The DNA of the CDR3 is TGTGCCAGTAGTCTTAGGGGGCCCGATCAGCCCCAGCATTTT. Its translation is CASSLRGPDQPQHF.

This chain links TRBV20-1 with TRBJ1-6; the D is unclear. CDR1 and CDR2 (germline): DFQATT, SNEGSKA (reference sequence). V gave up 6 bases and J gave up 8 bases, with 14 bases separating them. CDR3 length: 13 residues. In DNA form, the CDR3 reads TGCAGTGCCAGTCCCACCCCGGATTCACCCCTCCACTTT. This encodes CSASPTPDSPLHF.

The V and J genes are TRBV6-4 and TRBJ1-5, with D maybe TRBD1 (5 bases). The CDR3 covers 14 residues. Trimming cost V 2 bases and J 7 bases, with 12 bases left between them. The germline V gene encodes CDR1 MRHNA and CDR2 SNTAGT. The CDR3 protein is CASSDGDGAQPQHF. The CDR3 DNA follows: TGTGCCAGCAGTGACGGGGACGGGGCCCAGCCCCAGCATTTT.

J is TRBJ1-4 and V is TRBV5-1; the D gene is possibly TRBD1 (6 bases). Trimming stripped 2 bases from V and 8 bases from J, with 13 bases between. There are 14 residues in the CDR3. Germline-derived CDR1 and CDR2 are SGHRS and YFSETQ. The DNA of the CDR3 is TGCGCCAGCAGCTTTACAGGGAGTGAGGAAAAACTGTTTTTT. As protein: CASSFTGSEEKLFF.

The chain employs TRBV4-3 and TRBJ2-1; perhaps D is TRBD1 or TRBD2 (5 bases each). The germline CDR1 and CDR2 sequences are LGHNA and YSLEER. The CDR3 spans 18 residues. The V gene lost 0 bases and the J gene lost 0 bases, with 15 bases spanning the gap. CDR3 residues: CASSQDLVGALSYNEQFF. The DNA for the CDR3 is TGCGCCAGCAGCCAAGATCTGGTCGGGGCCCTCTCCTACAATGAGCAGTTCTTC.

Only one count was recorded for this clone. This sequence joins TRBV28 and TRBJ1-2; D possibly corresponds to TRBD1 (5 bases). V lost 3 bases and J lost 8, with 7 bases in between. The CDR3 length is 11 residues. Germline CDR1 MDHEN, CDR2 SYDVKM. CDR3 region: CASSLRGGYTF. Written as DNA, the CDR3 is TGTGCCAGCAGTTTGCGGGGGGGCTACACCTTC.

The rearrangement uses TRBV3-1 (or the pseudogene TRBV3-2) and TRBJ1-3, with TRBD1 matching over 8 bases. Per the germline V gene, CDR1 is LGHDT and CDR2 is YNNKEL (reference sequence). The CDR3 is made up of 20 amino acids. J lost 1 base, V lost 4 bases, and 18 bases had no gene match. CDR3 DNA: TGTGCCAGCAGCCCTCCCCTACGGACAGGGAAGGTGTCTTCTGGAAACACCATATATTTT. Translation: CASSPPLRTGKVSSGNTIYF.

This clone was counted a single time. The V gene is TRBV2, the J gene TRBJ2-7, with D possibly matching TRBD1 (6 bases). Germline CDR1 SNHLY, CDR2 FYNNEI. V shed 6 bases and J shed 8 bases, with 14 bases lying between them. This CDR3 is 12 amino acids long. CDR3 residues: CASRGQSSKQYF. The DNA for the CDR3 is TGTGCCAGCAGAGGACAGTCTTCCAAGCAGTACTTC.

The chain recombines TRBV28 with TRBJ2-1, with 13 bases lining up with TRBD2. Germline CDR1 is MDHEN and CDR2 is SYDVKM. J gave up 9 bases and V 5 bases, and 7 bases lay outside the gene matches. The CDR3 consists of 15 residues. The CDR3 here is CASSPRTSGRSEQFF. The CDR3 nucleotides are TGTGCCAGCAGTCCCCGGACTAGCGGGAGAAGTGAGCAGTTCTTC.

The V and J genes are TRBV18 and TRBJ2-5; D could derive from TRBD1 or TRBD2 (5 bases each). V was cut by 4 bases and J by 7 bases, with 22 bases left in between. The CDR3 extends over 16 amino acids. The germline gives CDR1 KGHSH, CDR2 LQKENI. DNA of the CDR3: TGTGCCAGCTCACTAATAGACAGTCCCGGGATTGGGACCCAGTACTTC. Translated: CASSLIDSPGIGTQYF.

This clone was seen more than once but under ten times. The chain has TRBV5-6 and TRBJ1-4; D is unclear. CDR1 is SGHDT and CDR2 is YYEEEE in the germline V gene. CDR3 size: 17 residues. V gave up 2 bases and J gave up 10 bases, with 24 bases separating them. This CDR3 is CASSLLRGRDGDGKLFF. Written as DNA, the CDR3 is TGTGCCAGCAGCTTACTCAGAGGACGGGATGGTGACGGAAAACTGTTTTTT.